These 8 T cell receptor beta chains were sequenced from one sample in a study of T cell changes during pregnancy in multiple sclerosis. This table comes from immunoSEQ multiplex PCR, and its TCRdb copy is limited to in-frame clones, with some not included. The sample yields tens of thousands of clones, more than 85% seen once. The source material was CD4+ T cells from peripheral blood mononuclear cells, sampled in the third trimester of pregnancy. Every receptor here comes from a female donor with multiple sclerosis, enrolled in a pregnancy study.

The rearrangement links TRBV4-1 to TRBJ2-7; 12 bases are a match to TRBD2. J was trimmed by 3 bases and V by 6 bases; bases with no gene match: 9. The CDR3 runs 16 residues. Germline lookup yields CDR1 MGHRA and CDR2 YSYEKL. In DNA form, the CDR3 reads TGCGCCAGCAGTCCGTTCGGACTAGCGGGACGCTACGAGCAGTACTTC. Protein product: CASSPFGLAGRYEQYF.

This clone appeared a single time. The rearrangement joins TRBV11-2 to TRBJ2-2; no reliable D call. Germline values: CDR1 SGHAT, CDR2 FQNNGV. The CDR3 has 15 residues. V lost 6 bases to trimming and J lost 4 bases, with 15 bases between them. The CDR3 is CASRPERRSTGELFF. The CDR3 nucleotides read TGTGCCAGCAGGCCAGAGCGTCGTAGCACCGGGGAGCTGTTTTTT.

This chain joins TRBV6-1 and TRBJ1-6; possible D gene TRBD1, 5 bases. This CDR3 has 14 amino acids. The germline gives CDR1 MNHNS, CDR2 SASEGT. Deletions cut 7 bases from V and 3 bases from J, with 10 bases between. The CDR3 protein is CASKMDIYNSPLHF. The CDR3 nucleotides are TGTGCCAGCAAGATGGACATCTATAATTCACCCCTCCACTTT.

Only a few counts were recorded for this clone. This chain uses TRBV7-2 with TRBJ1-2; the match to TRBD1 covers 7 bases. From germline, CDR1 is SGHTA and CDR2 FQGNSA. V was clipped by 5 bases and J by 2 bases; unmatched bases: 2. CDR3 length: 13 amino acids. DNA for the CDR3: TGTGCCAGCAGCCGACAGGGCAACTATGGCTACACCTTC. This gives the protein CASSRQGNYGYTF.

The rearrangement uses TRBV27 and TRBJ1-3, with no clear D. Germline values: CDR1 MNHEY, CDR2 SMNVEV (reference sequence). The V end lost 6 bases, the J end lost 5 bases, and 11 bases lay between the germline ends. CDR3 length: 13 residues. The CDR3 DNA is TGTGCCAGCAGCCCCCCTAGTAGAAACACCATATATTTT. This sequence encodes CASSPPSRNTIYF.

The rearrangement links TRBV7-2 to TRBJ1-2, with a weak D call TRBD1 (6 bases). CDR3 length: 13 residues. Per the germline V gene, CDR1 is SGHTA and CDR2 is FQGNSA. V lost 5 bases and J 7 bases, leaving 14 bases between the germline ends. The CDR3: CASSHETGAGYTF. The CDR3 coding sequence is TGTGCCAGCAGCCACGAGACAGGTGCTGGCTACACCTTC.

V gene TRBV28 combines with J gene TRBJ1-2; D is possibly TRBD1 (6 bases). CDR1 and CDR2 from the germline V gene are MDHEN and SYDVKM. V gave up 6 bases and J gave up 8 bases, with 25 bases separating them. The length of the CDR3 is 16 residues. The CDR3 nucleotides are TGTGCCAGCAGGCCCGCCGGGACACCCTATTTCGACGGCTACACCTTC. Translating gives CASRPAGTPYFDGYTF.

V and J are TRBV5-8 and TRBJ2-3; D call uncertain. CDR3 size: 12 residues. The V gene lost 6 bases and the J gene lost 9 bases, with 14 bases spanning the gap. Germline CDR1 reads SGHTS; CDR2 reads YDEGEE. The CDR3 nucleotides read TGTGCCAGCATCCTAGACCTATACACGCAGTATTTT. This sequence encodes CASILDLYTQYF.